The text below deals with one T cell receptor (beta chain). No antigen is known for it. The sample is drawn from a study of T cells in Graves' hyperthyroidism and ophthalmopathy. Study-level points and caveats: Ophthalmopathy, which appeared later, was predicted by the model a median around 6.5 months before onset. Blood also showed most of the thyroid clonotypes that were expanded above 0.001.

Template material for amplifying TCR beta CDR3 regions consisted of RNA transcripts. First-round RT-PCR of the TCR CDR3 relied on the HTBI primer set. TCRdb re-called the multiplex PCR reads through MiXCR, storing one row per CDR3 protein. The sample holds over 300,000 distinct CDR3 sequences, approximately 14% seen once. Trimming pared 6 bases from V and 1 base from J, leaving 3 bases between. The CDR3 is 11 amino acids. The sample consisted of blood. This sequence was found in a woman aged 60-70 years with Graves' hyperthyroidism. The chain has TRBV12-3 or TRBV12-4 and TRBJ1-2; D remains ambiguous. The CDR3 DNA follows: TGTGCCAGCAGAAATAACTATGGCTACACCTTC. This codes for CASRNNYGYTF.